Listed below are T cell receptor beta chains from one sample, sequenced in a study of control samples from healthy donors and cancer patients. Repertoires were generated with immunoSEQ multiplex PCR, while TCRdb's copy carries only in-frame clones and drops some. Of 9,500 to 15,000 clones in the sample, roughly 90% were seen once. The sequenced sample consisted of formalin-fixed, paraffin-embedded tissue. These receptor sequences come from a male donor with melanoma. The CDR3 runs from the conserved cysteine through the conserved F or W. The size field is filled for only some rows; it gives once, few, many or a size class.

cdr3_aa: CASSLGDSTDTQYF
clone_size: few
j_call: TRBJ2-3
v_call: TRBV27

cdr3_aa: CASQIQGARGGYTF
clone_size: .
j_call: TRBJ1-2
v_call: TRBV2

cdr3_aa: CASSDSESDTQYF
clone_size: .
j_call: TRBJ2-3
v_call: TRBV6-4

cdr3_aa: CTSIIQGYTDTQYF
clone_size: once
j_call: TRBJ2-3
v_call: TRBV2

cdr3_aa: CATSSVGGEEAFF
clone_size: few
j_call: TRBJ1-1
v_call: TRBV15

cdr3_aa: CASSVGGDPYYGYTF
clone_size: .
j_call: TRBJ1-2
v_call: TRBV9

cdr3_aa: CASSIGRRVTEAFF
clone_size: .
j_call: TRBJ1-1
v_call: TRBV19

cdr3_aa: CASSLAGPFSGEKLFF
clone_size: .
j_call: TRBJ1-4
v_call: TRBV5-6

cdr3_aa: CASLNGYNEQFF
clone_size: .
j_call: TRBJ2-1
v_call: TRBV6-5

cdr3_aa: CSAAPTTGIRAFF
clone_size: .
j_call: TRBJ1-1
v_call: TRBV29-1

cdr3_aa: CASSQDRGVNQPQHF
clone_size: .
j_call: TRBJ1-5
v_call: TRBV6-2/TRBV6-3

cdr3_aa: CASSLGTGGRGSTDTQYF
clone_size: once
j_call: TRBJ2-3
v_call: TRBV5-1

cdr3_aa: CASSGALWEGTQYF
clone_size: .
j_call: TRBJ2-5
v_call: TRBV9

cdr3_aa: CASSIVGEAFDEQYF
clone_size: .
j_call: TRBJ2-7
v_call: TRBV19

cdr3_aa: CASSEGSGQANQPQHF
clone_size: .
j_call: TRBJ1-5
v_call: TRBV2

cdr3_aa: CASSQREGNTGELFF
clone_size: once
j_call: TRBJ2-2
v_call: TRBV11-2

cdr3_aa: CASSDSGRAQEQFF
clone_size: few
j_call: TRBJ2-1
v_call: TRBV19

cdr3_aa: CASSTMDSNQPQHF
clone_size: .
j_call: TRBJ1-5
v_call: TRBV6-5

cdr3_aa: CASSYALGEQFF
clone_size: .
j_call: TRBJ2-1
v_call: TRBV3-1/TRBV3-2

cdr3_aa: CAWSGGRNQPQHF
clone_size: .
j_call: TRBJ1-5
v_call: TRBV30

cdr3_aa: CASSRGGQGRTDTQYF
clone_size: .
j_call: TRBJ2-3
v_call: TRBV7-8

cdr3_aa: CASSPQGREQFF
clone_size: .
j_call: TRBJ2-1
v_call: TRBV18

cdr3_aa: CASSLEGGADTQYF
clone_size: few
j_call: TRBJ2-3
v_call: TRBV5-1

cdr3_aa: CASSPSNTDTQYF
clone_size: .
j_call: TRBJ2-3
v_call: TRBV6-4

cdr3_aa: CASSKTAGTSGRIISDTQYF
clone_size: .
j_call: TRBJ2-3
v_call: TRBV19

cdr3_aa: CASSVSVYNEQFF
clone_size: .
j_call: TRBJ2-1
v_call: TRBV9

cdr3_aa: CASSGLGELGSNQPQHF
clone_size: .
j_call: TRBJ1-5
v_call: TRBV19

cdr3_aa: CATSDTGTGYNGYTF
clone_size: .
j_call: TRBJ1-2
v_call: TRBV24-1

cdr3_aa: CASSLQVSSTDTQYF
clone_size: .
j_call: TRBJ2-3
v_call: TRBV27

cdr3_aa: CASSLGQGMNTEAFF
clone_size: few
j_call: TRBJ1-1
v_call: TRBV7-9

cdr3_aa: CATSSRVIGAGANVLTF
clone_size: .
j_call: TRBJ2-6
v_call: TRBV15

cdr3_aa: CASSLVTGANEQFF
clone_size: few
j_call: TRBJ2-1
v_call: TRBV7-9

cdr3_aa: CASSLDRGLGSYNEQFF
clone_size: .
j_call: TRBJ2-1
v_call: TRBV5-6

cdr3_aa: CASSQSPGRGQETQYF
clone_size: .
j_call: TRBJ2-5
v_call: TRBV13

cdr3_aa: CASSFMDLGTDTQYF
clone_size: .
j_call: TRBJ2-3
v_call: TRBV7-9

cdr3_aa: CASSFQGLDEQYF
clone_size: .
j_call: TRBJ2-7
v_call: TRBV5-1

cdr3_aa: CASSLFGSYEQYF
clone_size: .
j_call: TRBJ2-7
v_call: TRBV5-1

cdr3_aa: CASSTIRAGGHITDTQYF
clone_size: .
j_call: TRBJ2-3
v_call: TRBV7-6

cdr3_aa: CASSRLAGGNNEQFF
clone_size: .
j_call: TRBJ2-1
v_call: TRBV27

cdr3_aa: CASSRLNYEQYF
clone_size: .
j_call: TRBJ2-7
v_call: TRBV27

cdr3_aa: CASSQMGGEQYF
clone_size: .
j_call: TRBJ2-7
v_call: TRBV4-1

cdr3_aa: CSASMDTQYF
clone_size: .
j_call: TRBJ2-3
v_call: TRBV20-1

cdr3_aa: CASSFGTSGKGGRAYEQYF
clone_size: .
j_call: TRBJ2-7
v_call: TRBV27

cdr3_aa: CASSQVGGRAKSAPNEQFF
clone_size: .
j_call: TRBJ2-1
v_call: TRBV4-1

cdr3_aa: CASSAGLVNEQFF
clone_size: .
j_call: TRBJ2-1
v_call: TRBV11-2

cdr3_aa: CASSLYQGQETQYF
clone_size: .
j_call: TRBJ2-5
v_call: TRBV5-1

cdr3_aa: CASSAGDRGTPNQPQHF
clone_size: once
j_call: TRBJ1-5
v_call: TRBV9

cdr3_aa: CASSEHSGKPQHF
clone_size: .
j_call: TRBJ1-5
v_call: TRBV6-1

cdr3_aa: CASSTRTDTQYF
clone_size: .
j_call: TRBJ2-3
v_call: TRBV9

cdr3_aa: CASSLVENSPLHF
clone_size: few
j_call: TRBJ1-6
v_call: TRBV6-2/TRBV6-3

cdr3_aa: CASSPDREVEKLFF
clone_size: .
j_call: TRBJ1-4
v_call: TRBV7-2

cdr3_aa: CASSPRDRVDIQYF
clone_size: .
j_call: TRBJ2-4
v_call: TRBV18

cdr3_aa: CASSSGPNPTYEQYF
clone_size: once
j_call: TRBJ2-7
v_call: TRBV27

cdr3_aa: CASSLDPANYGYTF
clone_size: .
j_call: TRBJ1-2
v_call: TRBV11-1

cdr3_aa: CASSYRSSIMNTQYF
clone_size: .
j_call: TRBJ2-3
v_call: TRBV6-5

cdr3_aa: CASSTGPGTLTGELFF
clone_size: .
j_call: TRBJ2-2
v_call: TRBV27

cdr3_aa: CSVLPSTGGNYGYTF
clone_size: .
j_call: TRBJ1-2
v_call: TRBV29-1